This T cell receptor beta chain originates from a study of response to subunit inactivated influenza vaccine. TCRdb independently ran MiXCR on the RT-PCR reads; one entry per CDR3 protein. The data hold approximately 730,000 distinct CDR3 sequences, with about 15% observed a single time. This clonotype was counted at least ten times. The germline V gene has CDR1 SEHNR and CDR2 FQNEAQ (reference sequence). The length of the CDR3 is 14 residues. The germline V and J ends were trimmed by 5 bases and 4 bases, with 12 bases remaining between them. This chain links TRBV7-9 with TRBJ1-3, with TRBD1 as a possible D gene (6 bases). The sequence derives from a man aged 45 to 65 who received an inactivated influenza vaccine. Material: PBMCs from blood, obtained approximately 15 days before vaccination. CDR3 sequence (DNA): TGTGCCAGCAGCCCGGAGACAGGAGGAAACACCATATATTTT. Amino acid sequence: CASSPETGGNTIYF.